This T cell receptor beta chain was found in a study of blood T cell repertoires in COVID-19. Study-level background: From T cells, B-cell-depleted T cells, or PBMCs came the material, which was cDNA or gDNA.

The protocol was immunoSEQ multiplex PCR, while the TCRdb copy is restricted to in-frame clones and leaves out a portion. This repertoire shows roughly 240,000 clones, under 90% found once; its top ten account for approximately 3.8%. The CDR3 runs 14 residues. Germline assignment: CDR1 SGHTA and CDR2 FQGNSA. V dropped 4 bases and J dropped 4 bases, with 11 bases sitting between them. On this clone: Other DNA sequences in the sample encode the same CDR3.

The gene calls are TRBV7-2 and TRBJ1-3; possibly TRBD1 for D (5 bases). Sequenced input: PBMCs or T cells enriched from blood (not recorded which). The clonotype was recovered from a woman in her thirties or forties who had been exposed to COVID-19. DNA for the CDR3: TGTGCCAGCAGCTCGCAGGGCGGAGGAAACACCATATATTTT. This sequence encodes CASSSQGGGNTIYF.